The 5 T cell receptor beta chains below all came from one sample that was sequenced in a study of regulatory T cells in long-lasting Graves disease. Arm-PCR with iRepertoire HTBI primers amplified the CDR3 regions for these TCR beta libraries. Via MiXCR, TCRdb re-called the multiplex PCR reads, giving one row per CDR3 protein. The sample records a few hundred thousand distinct CDR3 sequences, approximately 12% being singletons. Time point specified: newly diagnosed GD, antithyroid drugs for less than 3 months. There was RNA extracted from PBMCs, and the TCR library was made from it. These records were also assigned to another study, of T cells in Graves' hyperthyroidism and ophthalmopathy.

Sequencing used peripheral blood mononuclear cells (PBMCs), obtained at new diagnosis, from a patient treated with antithyroid drugs. All receptors derive from a woman aged 18-29 years with Graves disease.

This clonotype was recorded many times. The chain carries TRBV9 and TRBJ2-2; D is unresolved. Germline CDR1 and CDR2: SGDLS and YYNGEE. The CDR3 runs 13 residues. V dropped 0 bases and J dropped 7 bases, with 7 bases sitting between them. The CDR3 here is CASSVEPDGELFF. CDR3 in DNA: TGTGCCAGCAGCGTAGAACCCGACGGGGAGCTGTTTTTT.

This clonotype was counted only a few times. This CDR3 is CASSTTGSSGNTIYF. In nucleotides, the CDR3 is TGTGCCAGTAGTACTACAGGATCCTCTGGAAACACCATATATTTT. This sequence joins TRBV19 and TRBJ1-3, with D possibly being TRBD1 (5 bases). CDR1 is LNHDA and CDR2 is SQIVND in the germline V gene (reference sequence). V was clipped by 4 bases and J by 0 bases, with 10 bases between them. This CDR3 region has 15 residues.

This clonotype has at least ten counts. The V and J genes are TRBV12-3 or TRBV12-4 and TRBJ1-2; tentative D call: TRBD1 (5 bases). V was cut by 6 bases and J by 2 bases, with 16 bases left in between. CDR3 length: 15 amino acids. The CDR3 bases are TGTGCCAGCAGCCTTACCCAGGGCCTGAACTATGGCTACACCTTC. This sequence encodes CASSLTQGLNYGYTF.

This clonotype was observed a handful of times. The rearrangement uses TRBV7-9 and TRBJ1-2; D perhaps matches TRBD1 (5 bases). CDR1 and CDR2 from the germline V gene are SEHNR and FQNEAQ (reference sequence). The CDR3 sequence is 17 residues long. V gave up 4 bases and J gave up 7 bases, with 25 bases separating them. CDR3 nucleotide sequence: TGTGCCAGCAGCTCTGAGGGACGCCAGCTAGACCCAGGTGGCTACACCTTC. Its protein is CASSSEGRQLDPGGYTF.

Ten or more counts support this clonotype. The V gene is TRBV20-1, the J gene TRBJ2-7; the D gene is possibly TRBD2 (5 bases). Germline CDR1 and CDR2: DFQATT and SNEGSKA (reference sequence). Trimming took 1 base from V and 1 from J, leaving 8 bases between them. CDR3 length: 13 residues. DNA of the CDR3: TGCAGTGCTAGAGGGACGGGATCCTACGAGCAGTACGTC. Translating gives CSARGTGSYEQYV.